What follows is one TCR beta chain and its context. The junction had 4 bases not matched to a gene; V was cut back by 0 bases and J by 3 bases. This CDR3 contains 15 residues. CDR1 and CDR2 (germline): SGHDT, YYEEEE. Positive CCR7 selection of CD45RO-negative cells yielded the naive CD8 cells, and terminally differentiated effector memory CD45RA+ cells were excluded. This entry belongs to a study of shared clonotypes between healthy human individuals. Study as a whole: CD4 naive cells filled three plates per donor, CD4 memory three, CD8 naive two and CD8 memory one.

TCRdb's copy holds only in-frame clones and misses some; the assay was immunoSEQ multiplex PCR. Among 2 million to 2.5 million clones listed, around 96% were seen once. The sample comprised naive CD8+ T cells sorted from blood. The sequence was obtained from a man between 18 and 35 years old in good health. The V gene is TRBV5-6, the J gene TRBJ2-7, with 9 bases lining up with TRBD2. CDR3 loop: CASSLAVSGSYEQYF. CDR3 in DNA: TGTGCCAGCAGCTTGGCGGTTAGCGGGAGCTACGAGCAGTACTTC.